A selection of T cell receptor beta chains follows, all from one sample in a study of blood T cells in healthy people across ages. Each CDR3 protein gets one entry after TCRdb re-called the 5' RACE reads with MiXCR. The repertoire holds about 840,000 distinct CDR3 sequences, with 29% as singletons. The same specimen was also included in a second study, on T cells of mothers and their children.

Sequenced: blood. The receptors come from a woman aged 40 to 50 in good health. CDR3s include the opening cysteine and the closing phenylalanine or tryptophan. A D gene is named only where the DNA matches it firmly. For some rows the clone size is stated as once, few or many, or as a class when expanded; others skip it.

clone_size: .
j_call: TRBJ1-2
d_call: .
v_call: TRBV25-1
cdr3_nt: TGTGCCAGCAGTGAATATCTTCGGCAAGCCTCCTATGGCTACACCTTC
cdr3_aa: CASSEYLRQASYGYTF

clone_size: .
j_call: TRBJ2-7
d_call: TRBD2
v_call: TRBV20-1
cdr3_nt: TGCAGTGCTAGGCGGGAGATGCGCTACGAGCAGTACTTC
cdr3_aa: CSARREMRYEQYF

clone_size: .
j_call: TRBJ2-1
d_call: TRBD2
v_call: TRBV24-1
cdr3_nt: TGTGCCACCGGGCGGGGGATTTACAATGAGCAGTTCTTC
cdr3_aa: CATGRGIYNEQFF

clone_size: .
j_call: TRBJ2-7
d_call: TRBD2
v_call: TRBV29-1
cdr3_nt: TGCAGCGTTGAAGAGGGGACGGGGGGAACGTACGAGCAGTACTTC
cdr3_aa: CSVEEGTGGTYEQYF

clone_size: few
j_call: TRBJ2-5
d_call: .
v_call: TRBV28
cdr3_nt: TGTGCCAGCAGTCCTAGGGACAAGTCCTCCCAGACCCAGTACTTC
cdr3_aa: CASSPRDKSSQTQYF

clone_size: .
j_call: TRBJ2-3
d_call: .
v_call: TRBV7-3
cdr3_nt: TGTGCCAGCGGCCAGGGGGGAGGCACAGATACGCAGTATTTT
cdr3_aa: CASGQGGGTDTQYF

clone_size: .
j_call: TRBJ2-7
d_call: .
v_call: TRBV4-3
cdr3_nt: TGCGCCAGCAGCCAAGAGGTGGGCTTGGCCTACGAGCAGTACTTC
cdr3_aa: CASSQEVGLAYEQYF

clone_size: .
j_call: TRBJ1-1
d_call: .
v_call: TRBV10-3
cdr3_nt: TGTGCCATCAGTGAGTCTAGGGCCGAAGCTTTCTTT
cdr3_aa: CAISESRAEAFF

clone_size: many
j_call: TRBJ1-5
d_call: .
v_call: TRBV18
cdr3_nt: TGTGCCAGCTCACCCACAACAGGGAACGGGCAGCCCCAGCATTTT
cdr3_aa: CASSPTTGNGQPQHF

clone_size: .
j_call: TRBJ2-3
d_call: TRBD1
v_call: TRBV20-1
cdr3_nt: TGCAGTGCTAGACCGGGACAGGGCAACACAGATACGCAGTATTTT
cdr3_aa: CSARPGQGNTDTQYF

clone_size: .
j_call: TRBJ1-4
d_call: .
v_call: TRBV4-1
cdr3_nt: TGCGCCAGCAGCCGGCCTTGGGAGGGTAGCGAAAAACTGTTTTTT
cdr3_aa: CASSRPWEGSEKLFF

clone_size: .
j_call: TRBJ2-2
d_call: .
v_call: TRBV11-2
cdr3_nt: TGTGCCAGCAGCCTCCCCCTCTTTACCGGGGAGCTGTTTTTT
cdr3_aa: CASSLPLFTGELFF

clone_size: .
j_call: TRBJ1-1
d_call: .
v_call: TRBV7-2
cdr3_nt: TGTGCCAGCAGCTGTAGCTGGGGTACCCCAGGTGAAGCTTTCTTT
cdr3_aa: CASSCSWGTPGEAFF

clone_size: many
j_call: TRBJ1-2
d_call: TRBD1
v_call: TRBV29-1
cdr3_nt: TGCAGCGTTGACGATGGGACAGGGAGCAGGAATGGCTACACCTTC
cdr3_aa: CSVDDGTGSRNGYTF

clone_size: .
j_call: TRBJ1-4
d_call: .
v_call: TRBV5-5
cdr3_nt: TGTGCCAGCAGTAGGGTGTCTAATGAAAAACTGTTTTTT
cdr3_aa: CASSRVSNEKLFF

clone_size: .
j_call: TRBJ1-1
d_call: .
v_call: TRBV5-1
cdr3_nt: TGCGCCAGCAGCCCCGGGACATTCCCGGGCACTGAAGCTTTCTTT
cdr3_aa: CASSPGTFPGTEAFF

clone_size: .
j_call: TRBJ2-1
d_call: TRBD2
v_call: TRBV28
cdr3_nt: TGTGCCAGCAGTTTAAGTGTGGCGGTCCAGCGGGAAGCCTACAATGAGCAGTTCTTC
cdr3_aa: CASSLSVAVQREAYNEQFF

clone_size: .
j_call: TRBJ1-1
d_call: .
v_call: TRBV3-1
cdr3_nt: TGTGCCAGCAGACTCGGGAGAAGGACTGAAGCTTTCTTT
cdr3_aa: CASRLGRRTEAFF

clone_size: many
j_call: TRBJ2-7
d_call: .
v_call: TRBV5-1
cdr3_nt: TGCGCCAGCAGCACCCAGGTGGCCGGGGGCGCCTACGAGCAGTACTTC
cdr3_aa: CASSTQVAGGAYEQYF

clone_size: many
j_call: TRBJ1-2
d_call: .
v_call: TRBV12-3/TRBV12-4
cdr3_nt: TGTGCCAGCAGCCCCGGGGTGCAGGGTTATGGCTACACCTTC
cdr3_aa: CASSPGVQGYGYTF

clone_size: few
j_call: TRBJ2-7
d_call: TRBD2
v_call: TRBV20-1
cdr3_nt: TGCAGTGCTAGAATGGGACTAGTCTACGAGCAGTACTTC
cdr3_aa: CSARMGLVYEQYF

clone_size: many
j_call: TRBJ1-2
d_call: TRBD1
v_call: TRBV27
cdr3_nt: TGTGCCTCCGGGACAGGGGTATATGGCTACACCTTC
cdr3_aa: CASGTGVYGYTF

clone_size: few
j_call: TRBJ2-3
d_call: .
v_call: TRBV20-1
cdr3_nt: TGCAGCGCCTTGGTGGGGCTTGCAGATACGCAGTATTTT
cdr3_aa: CSALVGLADTQYF

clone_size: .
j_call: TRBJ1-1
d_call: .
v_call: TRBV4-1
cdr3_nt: TGCGCCAGCAGCCCGACCCCAGAGCTGGCTTGGGCTTTCTTT
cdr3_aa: CASSPTPELAWAFF

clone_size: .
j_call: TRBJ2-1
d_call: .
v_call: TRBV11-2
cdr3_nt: TGTGCCAGCAAAGTGCCCGGGCTCCTTAATGAGCAGTTCTTC
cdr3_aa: CASKVPGLLNEQFF

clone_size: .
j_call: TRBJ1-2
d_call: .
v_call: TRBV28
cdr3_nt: TGTGCCAGCACATACAGGGAGGCTAACTATGGCTACACCTTC
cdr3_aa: CASTYREANYGYTF

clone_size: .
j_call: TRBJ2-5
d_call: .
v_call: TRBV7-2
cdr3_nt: TGTGCCAGCCAGGCGGGCTGGGAGACCCAGTACTTC
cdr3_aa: CASQAGWETQYF

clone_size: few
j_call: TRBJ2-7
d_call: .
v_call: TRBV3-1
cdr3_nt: TGTGCCAGCAGCTGGGGACGGATCTACGAGCAGTACTTC
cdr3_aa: CASSWGRIYEQYF

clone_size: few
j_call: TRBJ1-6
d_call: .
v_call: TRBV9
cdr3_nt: TGTGCCAGCAGCCCAGCTTTAAGCTCACCCCTCCACTTT
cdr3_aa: CASSPALSSPLHF

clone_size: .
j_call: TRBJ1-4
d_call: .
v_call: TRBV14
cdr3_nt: TGTGCCAGCAGCCAAGAACGCACAACTAATGAAAAACTGTTTTTT
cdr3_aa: CASSQERTTNEKLFF

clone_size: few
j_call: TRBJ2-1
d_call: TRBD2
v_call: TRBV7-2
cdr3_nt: TGTGCCAGCAGCGTGACTAGCGGCTCCTACAATGAGCAGGTCTTC
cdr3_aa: CASSVTSGSYNEQVF

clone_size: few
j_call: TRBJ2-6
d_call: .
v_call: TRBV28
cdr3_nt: TGTGCCAGCACCCAGGGGGGTGCTGGGGCCAACGTCCTGACTTTC
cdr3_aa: CASTQGGAGANVLTF

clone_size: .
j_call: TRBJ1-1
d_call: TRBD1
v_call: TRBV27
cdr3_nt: TGTGCCAGCCGCGACGTCTTCCGGGACAGGGCTGTGCGGGCTTTCTTT
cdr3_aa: CASRDVFRDRAVRAFF